This T cell receptor (beta chain) was recorded in a study of patients and donors after allogeneic stem cell transplantation. TCRdb reanalysed the RT-PCR reads using MiXCR and keeps one entry per CDR3 protein. The sample consists of over 150,000 distinct CDR3 sequences, more than 35% of them appearing once. J was trimmed by 4 bases and V by 5 bases; bases with no gene match: 7. The CDR3 consists of 15 residues. Germline-derived CDR1 and CDR2 are MNHNS and SASEGT. The TCR originated in a human donor who was either an allogeneic HSCT recipient or a stem cell or donor lymphocyte infusion donor (not recorded which). It is not recorded whose cells these are; they may come from a transplant donor. The chain uses TRBV6-1 and TRBJ2-1; 8 bases are shared with TRBD2. Sequencing input: blood, either unsorted or a sorted T cell fraction (not recorded which). The CDR3 protein is CASSKREGLYNEQFF. DNA of the CDR3: TGTGCCAGCAGTAAACGGGAGGGCCTGTACAATGAGCAGTTCTTC.